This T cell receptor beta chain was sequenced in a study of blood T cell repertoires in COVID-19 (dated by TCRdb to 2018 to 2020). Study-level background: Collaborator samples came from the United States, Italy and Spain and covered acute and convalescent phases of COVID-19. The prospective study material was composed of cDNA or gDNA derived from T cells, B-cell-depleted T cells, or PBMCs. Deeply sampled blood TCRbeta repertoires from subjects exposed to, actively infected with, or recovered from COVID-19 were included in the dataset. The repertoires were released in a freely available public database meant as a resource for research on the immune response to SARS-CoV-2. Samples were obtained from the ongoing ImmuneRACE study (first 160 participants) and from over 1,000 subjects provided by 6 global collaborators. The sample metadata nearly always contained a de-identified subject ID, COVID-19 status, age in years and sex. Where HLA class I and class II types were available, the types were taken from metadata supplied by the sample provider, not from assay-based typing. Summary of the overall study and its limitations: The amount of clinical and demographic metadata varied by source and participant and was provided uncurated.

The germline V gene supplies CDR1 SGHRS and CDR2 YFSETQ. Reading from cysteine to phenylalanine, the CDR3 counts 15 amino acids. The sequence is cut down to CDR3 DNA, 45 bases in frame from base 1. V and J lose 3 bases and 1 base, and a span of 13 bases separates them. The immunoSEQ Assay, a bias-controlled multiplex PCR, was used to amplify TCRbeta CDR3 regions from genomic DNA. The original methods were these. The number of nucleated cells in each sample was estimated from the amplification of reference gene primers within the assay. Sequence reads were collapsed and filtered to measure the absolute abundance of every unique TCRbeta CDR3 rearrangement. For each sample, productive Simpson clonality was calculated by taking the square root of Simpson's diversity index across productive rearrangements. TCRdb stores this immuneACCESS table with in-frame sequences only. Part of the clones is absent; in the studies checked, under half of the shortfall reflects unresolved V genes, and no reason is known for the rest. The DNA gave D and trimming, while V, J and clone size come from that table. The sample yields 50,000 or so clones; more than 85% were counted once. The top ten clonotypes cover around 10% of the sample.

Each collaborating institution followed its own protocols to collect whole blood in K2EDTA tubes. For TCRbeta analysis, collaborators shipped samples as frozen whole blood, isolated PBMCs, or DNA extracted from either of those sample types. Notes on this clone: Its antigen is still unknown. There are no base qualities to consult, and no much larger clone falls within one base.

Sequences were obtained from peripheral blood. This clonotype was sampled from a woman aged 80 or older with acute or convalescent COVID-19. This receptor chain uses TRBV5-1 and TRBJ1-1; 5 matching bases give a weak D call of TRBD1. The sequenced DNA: TGCGCCAGCAGCTCCTCGTCAGGGTCGAACACTGAAGCTTTCTTT. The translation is CASSSSSGSNTEAFF.